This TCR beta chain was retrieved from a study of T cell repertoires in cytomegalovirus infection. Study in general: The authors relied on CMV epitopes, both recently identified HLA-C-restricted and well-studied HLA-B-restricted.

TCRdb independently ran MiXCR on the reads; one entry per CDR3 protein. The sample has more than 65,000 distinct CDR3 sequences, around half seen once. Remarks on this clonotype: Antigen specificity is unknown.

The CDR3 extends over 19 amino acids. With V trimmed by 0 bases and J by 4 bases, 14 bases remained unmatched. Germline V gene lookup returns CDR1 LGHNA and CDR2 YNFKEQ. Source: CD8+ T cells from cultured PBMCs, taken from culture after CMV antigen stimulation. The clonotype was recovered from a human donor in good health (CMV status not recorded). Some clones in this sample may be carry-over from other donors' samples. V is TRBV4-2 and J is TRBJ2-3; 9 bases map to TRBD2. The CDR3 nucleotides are TGTGCCAGCAGCCAAGATGAGACTAGCGGCCAAGGGCGTGCAGATACGCAGTATTTT. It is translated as CASSQDETSGQGRADTQYF.